What follows are 32 T cell receptor beta chains derived from one specimen sequenced in a study of blood T cell repertoires in COVID-19 (dated by TCRdb to about 2020). The library was made by the immunoSEQ multiplex PCR assay. In TCRdb, the immuneACCESS table is reduced to in-frame sequences with V and J assigned. These tables do not hold every clone; where another copy was compared, an unresolved V gene accounts for under half, and the others remain unexplained. The table for this sample lists about 270,000 clones; roughly 83% of them were counted only once. Of the sample, approximately 6% is held by the ten largest clones. The sample was peripheral blood. The receptors originated from a woman of 80 years or more with COVID-19, enrolled during active disease.

The chain has TRBV7-2 and TRBJ2-2; 9 nucleotides line up with TRBD2. The V segment lost 5 bases and the J segment 2 bases; nucleotides outside the gene matches: 3. This CDR3 is built from 15 residues. CDR1 and CDR2 (germline): SGHTA, FQGNSA. The CDR3 nucleotides are TGTGCCAGCAGCCCGACTAGCGGAAACACCGGGGAGCTGTTTTTT. This translates into CASSPTSGNTGELFF.

The chain joins TRBV28 to TRBJ1-2, with 9 nucleotides matching TRBD1. The CDR3 is 13 amino acids. The germline CDR1 and CDR2 sequences are MDHEN and SYDVKM. Trimming at V came to 6 bases and at J to 8 bases, leaving 7 bases not matched to a gene. CDR3 residues: CASSTGGGRGYTF. The DNA of the CDR3 is TGTGCCAGCAGCACAGGGGGCGGAAGGGGCTACACCTTC.

This sequence joins TRBV28 and TRBJ1-1; unclear D gene. The V gene lost 8 bases and the J gene lost 0 bases, with 13 bases spanning the gap. Germline V gene sequence: CDR1 MDHEN, CDR2 SYDVKM. The CDR3 totals 14 residues. As DNA, the CDR3 is TGTGCCAGCCTCGGAATAGCCATGAACACTGAAGCTTTCTTT. Encoded protein: CASLGIAMNTEAFF.

CDR3 in amino acids: CASSLDVTDPYGYTF. The CDR3 coding sequence is TGTGCCAGCAGCTTGGATGTTACAGACCCATATGGCTACACCTTC. The gene calls are TRBV5-5 and TRBJ1-2; D is undetermined. Trimming took off 0 bases at V and 5 bases at J, with 14 bases between the two ends. Germline loops: CDR1 SGHKS, CDR2 YYEKEE (reference sequence). CDR3 size: 15 residues.

The CDR3 coding sequence is TGTGCCAGTAGTGAGGGCTGGGAATCTATCAGGCCCCTCCACTTT. This gives the protein CASSEGWESIRPLHF. The V gene is TRBV19, the J gene TRBJ1-6, with D uncertain. The V gene lost 5 bases and the J gene lost 13 bases, with 21 bases spanning the gap. This CDR3 region has 15 residues. CDR1 LNHDA and CDR2 SQIVND come from the germline V gene (reference sequence).

The chain joins TRBV6-5 to TRBJ1-1; 7 bases map to TRBD1. Germline V gene data show CDR1 as MNHEY and CDR2 as SVGAGI. There are 14 residues in the CDR3. Trimming cost V 2 bases and J 1 base; bases outside gene matches: 1. The CDR3 loop is CASSYRQGNTEAFF. CDR3 DNA sequence: TGTGCCAGCAGTTACCGACAGGGGAACACTGAAGCTTTCTTT.

This clone was observed a single time. This chain uses TRBV6-5 with TRBJ2-3; TRBD2 aligns across 7 bases. CDR3 size: 14 residues. V dropped 6 bases and J dropped 2; count of bases not matched to a gene: 5. CDR1 and CDR2 (germline): MNHEY, SVGAGI. The CDR3 sequence is CASRPAGPTDTQYF. As DNA, the CDR3 is TGTGCCAGCAGGCCAGCGGGACCCACAGATACGCAGTATTTT.

The chain combines TRBV7-9 with TRBJ2-7; 8 bases align to TRBD1. In germline, CDR1 is SEHNR, CDR2 FQNEAQ (reference sequence). J gave up 7 bases and V 4 bases, and 12 bases lay outside the gene matches. The CDR3 spans 15 residues. The CDR3: CASSYPEAGGEEQYF. In nucleotides, the CDR3 is TGTGCCAGCAGCTACCCGGAGGCAGGGGGCGAGGAGCAGTACTTC.

The CDR3 region has the DNA TGTGCCAGCTCACCAGGACAGGAAGGTCAGCCCCAGCATTTT. Its translation: CASSPGQEGQPQHF. The gene calls are TRBV18 and TRBJ1-5; 7 positions match TRBD1. This CDR3 has 14 residues. Per germline, CDR1 KGHSH and CDR2 LQKENI. J lost 6 bases, V lost 2 bases, and 4 bases had no gene match.

The chain couples TRBV2 to TRBJ1-1; D is unresolved. V lost 6 bases and J 0 bases, leaving 8 bases between the germline ends. CDR1 and CDR2 from the germline V gene are SNHLY and FYNNEI. The CDR3 runs 13 residues. The CDR3 DNA follows: TGTGCCAGCAGCCCTAACGTGAACACTGAAGCTTTCTTT. Its protein is CASSPNVNTEAFF.

The J gene is TRBJ1-6, the V gene TRBV6-5; tentative D call: TRBD1 (5 bases). Germline CDR1 is MNHEY and CDR2 is SVGAGI. CDR3 length equals 13 residues. V lost 10 bases to trimming and J lost 7 bases, with 14 bases between them. In DNA, the CDR3 is TGTGCCACCCGCCAGGGTAGGAATTCACCCCTCCACTTT. It specifies CATRQGRNSPLHF.

J is TRBJ1-5 and V is TRBV18, with 9 bases that match TRBD1. V lost 5 bases, J lost 1 base, and 3 bases stayed unmatched. The CDR3 contains 15 residues. Germline V CDR1 and CDR2: KGHSH, LQKENI. CDR3 in amino acids: CASSTGQGSNQPQHF. Written as DNA, the CDR3 is TGTGCCAGCTCAACTGGACAGGGGAGCAATCAGCCCCAGCATTTT.

This chain uses TRBV3-1 (or the pseudogene TRBV3-2) with TRBJ2-2; 9 bases agree with TRBD1. The CDR3 has 15 amino acids. The ends lost 2 bases at V and 4 bases at J; junction bases unmatched: 2. Germline values: CDR1 LGHDT, CDR2 YNNKEL (reference sequence). The CDR3: CASSQTGGFTGELFF. The CDR3 DNA follows: TGTGCCAGCAGCCAAACAGGGGGCTTCACCGGGGAGCTGTTTTTT.

The chain recombines TRBV7-9 with TRBJ2-1, with D possibly being TRBD1 (5 bases). Trimming shortened V by 5 bases and J by 3 bases, and 8 bases separated the two germline ends. The CDR3 totals 13 residues. Germline-derived CDR1 and CDR2 are SEHNR and FQNEAQ (reference sequence). The CDR3 bases are TGTGCCAGCAGCCGTGACAGCTACAATGAGCAGTTCTTC. Encoded protein: CASSRDSYNEQFF.

The gene calls are TRBV5-1 and TRBJ1-1, with 7 bases identical to TRBD1. With 2 bases clipped from V and 1 base from J, the junction kept 11 bases outside the gene matches. Germline V gene sequence: CDR1 SGHRS, CDR2 YFSETQ. The CDR3 has 17 residues. The CDR3, as DNA: TGCGCCAGCAGCTTTGCCGGATCGGCAGGGGGGAACACTGAAGCTTTCTTT. It is translated as CASSFAGSAGGNTEAFF.

With regard to this clone: The junction does not match germline at one end; this may be a read error. J is TRBJ2-5 and V is TRBV24-1, with 7 bases that match TRBD1. Germline V gene sequence: CDR1 KGHDR, CDR2 SFDVKD. The CDR3 is 15 amino acids. The DNA of the CDR3 is TGTGCCACCAGTGATCGGGACAGCCAGCAAGGGACCCAGTACTTC. This translates into CATSDRDSQQGTQYF.

This rearrangement joins TRBV24-1 to TRBJ2-3, with a weak D call TRBD2 (7 bases). V was clipped by 7 bases and J by 4 bases, with 17 bases between them. The CDR3 loop spans 15 amino acids. Germline values: CDR1 KGHDR, CDR2 SFDVKD. CDR3 bases: TGTGCCACCAGCCCTTGGGGGGGGCTTTCAGATACGCAGTATTTT. This gives the protein CATSPWGGLSDTQYF.

On this clone itself: The junction departs from germline at one end; a sequencing error may be responsible. The gene calls are TRBV7-9 and TRBJ1-2; D is possibly TRBD1 (6 bases). Looked up from germline, CDR1 is SEHNR and CDR2 is FQNEAQ (reference sequence). The CDR3 contains 11 residues. In nucleotides, the CDR3 is TGTGCCAGCAGCCCCTCGGACAGTCCCTTCTTC. This translates into CASSPSDSPFF.

The genes are TRBV9 and TRBJ1-5; the D gene is possibly TRBD1 (6 bases). The CDR3 runs 16 residues. V was clipped by 0 bases and J by 0 bases, with 10 bases between them. From germline, CDR1 is SGDLS and CDR2 YYNGEE. The CDR3 loop is CASSVGEGGSNQPQHF. DNA for the CDR3: TGTGCCAGCAGCGTAGGGGAGGGGGGTAGCAATCAGCCCCAGCATTTT.

The chain carries TRBV14 and TRBJ1-2, with 7 bases identical to TRBD1. CDR1 and CDR2 (germline): SGHDN, FVKESK. The CDR3 covers 14 residues. Germline trimming cut 4 bases from V and 5 bases from J; bases unmatched to any gene: 7. CDR3 region: CASSRNTQGYGYTF. Written as DNA, the CDR3 is TGTGCCAGCAGCCGAAACACACAGGGGTATGGCTACACCTTC. The entire variable domain, with the rest obtained from reference TRBV14 and TRBJ1-2, is as follows: EAGVTQFPSHSVIEKGQTVTLRCDPISGHDNLYWYRRVMGKEIKFLLHFVKESKQDESGMPNNRFLAERTGGTYSTLKVQPAELEDSGVYFCASSRNTQGYGYTFGSGTRLTVV.

The V and J genes are TRBV7-2 and TRBJ2-1; 7 positions match TRBD1. Losses at the gene ends were 6 bases for V and 1 base for J; bases not matched to a gene: 6. CDR3 length: 15 residues. Per germline, CDR1 SGHTA and CDR2 FQGNSA. The CDR3 DNA reads TGTGCCAGCAGTAGACCGGGACAGTCCTACAATGAGCAGTTCTTC. It specifies CASSRPGQSYNEQFF.

The chain uses TRBV5-1 and TRBJ1-4; TRBD1 matches 8 bases. This CDR3 is 14 amino acids long. Germline V gene sequence: CDR1 SGHRS, CDR2 YFSETQ. V lost 2 bases, J lost 8 bases, and 5 bases stayed unmatched. The CDR3 nucleotides read TGCGCCAGCAGCTTTGGACAGGGCCAAGAAAAACTGTTTTTT. Its protein product is CASSFGQGQEKLFF.

The rearrangement uses TRBV19 and TRBJ1-6; D gene unclear. Germline V gene sequence: CDR1 LNHDA, CDR2 SQIVND (reference sequence). This CDR3 has 13 amino acids. The germline V and J ends were trimmed by 2 bases and 9 bases, with 8 bases remaining between them. The CDR3 spells CASSITNFSPLHF. The CDR3 DNA reads as TGTGCCAGTAGTATAACAAATTTTTCACCCCTCCACTTT.

This chain connects TRBV7-3 to TRBJ2-2, with 10 bases aligning to TRBD1. Germline lookup yields CDR1 SGHTA and CDR2 FQGTGA. The CDR3 sequence is 17 residues long. V was pared by 2 bases and J by 4 bases, with 7 bases of the junction left unmatched. CDR3 region: CASSLLGTGASTGELFF. The DNA of the CDR3 is TGTGCCAGCAGCTTACTTGGGACAGGGGCGAGCACCGGGGAGCTGTTTTTT.

V usage is TRBV5-1 and J usage is TRBJ1-2; D is unresolved. Germline CDR1 is SGHRS and CDR2 is YFSETQ. V was trimmed by 1 base and J by 8 bases, leaving 21 bases between them. This CDR3 comprises 16 residues. CDR3 coding DNA: TGCGCCAGCAGCTTGAATCCGGGTCCCCCTTGGGAGGGCTACACCTTC. Translating it yields CASSLNPGPPWEGYTF. The variable domain in full, with the rest retrieved from reference TRBV5-1 and TRBJ1-2, is KAGVTQTPRYLIKTRGQQVTLSCSPISGHRSVSWYQQTPGQGLQFLFEYFSETQRNKGNFPGRFSGRQFSNSRSEMNVSTLELGDSALYLCASSLNPGPPWEGYTFGSGTRLTVV.

As to this clone: Distinct nucleotide sequences in the sample also encode this CDR3. The CDR3 is CASSPDSNQPQHF. CDR3 sequence (DNA): TGTGCCAGCAGCCCAGATAGCAATCAGCCCCAGCATTTT. This sequence joins TRBV2 and TRBJ1-5; D is unresolved. In germline, CDR1 is SNHLY, CDR2 FYNNEI. This CDR3 is 13 amino acids long. Trimming took off 6 bases at V and 0 bases at J, with 6 bases between the two ends.

This chain links TRBV29-1 with TRBJ2-2, with a possible D match to TRBD2 (5 bases). The CDR3 covers 12 residues. V gave up 8 bases and J gave up 1 base, with 8 bases separating them. Per germline, CDR1 SQVTM and CDR2 ANQGSEA. The CDR3 nucleotides are TGCAGCTCTGGACTGAACACCGGGGAGCTGTTTTTT. As protein: CSSGLNTGELFF.

The chain couples TRBV7-2 to TRBJ1-5; maybe TRBD1 (6 bases). Germline CDR1 SGHTA, CDR2 FQGNSA. V was trimmed by 5 bases and J by 5 bases, leaving 25 bases between them. The CDR3 spans 18 residues. This CDR3 is CASSLGRGGGRVHQPQHF. The CDR3 nucleotides are TGTGCCAGCAGCCTCGGGAGGGGGGGAGGCAGGGTGCATCAGCCCCAGCATTTT.

This sequence joins TRBV28 and TRBJ1-5; a possible D gene is TRBD1 (5 bases). CDR1 is MDHEN, CDR2 SYDVKM, per germline. The CDR3 runs to 15 residues. V was trimmed by 3 bases and J by 6 bases, leaving 15 bases between them. CDR3 in amino acids: CASSFQRGVGQPQHF. CDR3 bases: TGTGCCAGCAGTTTCCAACGGGGGGTAGGTCAGCCCCAGCATTTT.

The chain has TRBV5-1 and TRBJ1-1; 12 bases align to TRBD1. This CDR3 has 16 amino acids. Germline assignment: CDR1 SGHRS and CDR2 YFSETQ. With V trimmed by 5 bases and J by 5 bases, 10 bases remained unmatched. The CDR3 sequence is CASRSGTGGAFTEAFF. The CDR3 nucleotides read TGCGCCAGCAGATCCGGGACAGGGGGCGCATTTACTGAAGCTTTCTTT.

V is TRBV9 and J is TRBJ2-1; 14 bases line up with TRBD2. CDR3 length: 18 amino acids. Losses at the gene ends were 4 bases for V and 8 bases for J; bases not matched to a gene: 14. Germline V lookup: CDR1 SGDLS, CDR2 YYNGEE. Here the CDR3 reads CASSPNPLTSGGAHEQFF. The CDR3 DNA follows: TGTGCCAGCAGCCCAAATCCACTGACTAGCGGGGGGGCCCATGAGCAGTTCTTC.

This chain uses TRBV12-3 or TRBV12-4 with TRBJ2-7; 7 bases map to TRBD2. The CDR3 contains 13 residues. V was pared by 5 bases and J by 3 bases, with 4 bases of the junction left unmatched. The CDR3 DNA is TGTGCCAGCAGTGCGGGAGCTTACTACGAGCAGTACGTC. This translates into CASSAGAYYEQYV.